This TCR beta chain originates from a study of blood T cell repertoires in COVID-19. Profiled with immunoSEQ multiplex PCR; TCRdb holds only in-frame clones, not every one. The sample carries hundreds of thousands of clones, over 80% recorded once. Participants were aged about 18 to 100 years from 24 US areas. Germline-derived CDR1 and CDR2 are SNHLY and FYNNEI. The CDR3 is 13 amino acids. Trimming pared 4 bases from V and 10 bases from J, leaving 14 bases between. The chain recombines TRBV2 with TRBJ2-1; no reliable D call. The TCR comes from a woman aged 40 to 55 who had recovered from COVID-19. Sequencing used PBMCs or T cells enriched from blood (not recorded which). The CDR3 region is CASSVEAPAEQFF. The CDR3 DNA reads TGTGCCAGCAGTGTTGAGGCGCCGGCGGAGCAGTTCTTC.